What follows describes a single TCR beta chain. Its antigen remains unidentified. The sample comes from a study of Ad26.COV2.S vaccination and SARS-CoV-2 variants. The overall study: Donor was assigned to the Ad26.COV2.S arm of trial COV1001.

Stated treatment: around 19 received Ad26.COV2.S at low or high dose, single or two shots; 5 received placebo; per-sample allocation not given. At day 63 after the first vaccine or placebo injection, samples were drawn. The method was immunoSEQ multiplex PCR; TCRdb's version includes in-frame clones alone and lacks a portion of them. The sample has about 680,000 clones, about 89% seen once; the top ten hold over 1.3%. Study outcomes and limitations: Non-spike TCR breadth did not differ much between vaccine and placebo recipients. Reportedly, spike-specific CD8+ and CD4+ T cell responses achieved substantial breadth once vaccination had taken place.

The CDR3 extends over 16 amino acids. Germline CDR1 is GTSNPN and CDR2 is SVGIG (reference sequence). With 5 bases clipped from V and 4 bases from J, the junction kept 16 bases outside the gene matches. The genes are TRBV30 and TRBJ1-1, with 7 nucleotides matching TRBD1. This specimen consisted of peripheral blood, obtained in a trial of Ad26.COV2.S vaccine versus placebo. This TCR came from a person aged 18-65 years who received the Ad26.COV2.S COVID-19 vaccine or a placebo. This CDR3 reads CAWPCIIKTGATEAFF. CDR3 nucleotides: TGTGCCTGGCCATGCATAATCAAAACAGGGGCCACTGAAGCTTTCTTT. The full variable domain, with the rest looked up from reference TRBV30 and TRBJ1-1, is SQTIHQWPATLVQPVGSPLSLECTVEGTSNPNLYWYRQAAGRGLQLLFYSVGIGQISSEVPQNLSASRPQDRQFILSSKKLLLSDSGFYLCAWPCIIKTGATEAFFGQGTRLTVV.